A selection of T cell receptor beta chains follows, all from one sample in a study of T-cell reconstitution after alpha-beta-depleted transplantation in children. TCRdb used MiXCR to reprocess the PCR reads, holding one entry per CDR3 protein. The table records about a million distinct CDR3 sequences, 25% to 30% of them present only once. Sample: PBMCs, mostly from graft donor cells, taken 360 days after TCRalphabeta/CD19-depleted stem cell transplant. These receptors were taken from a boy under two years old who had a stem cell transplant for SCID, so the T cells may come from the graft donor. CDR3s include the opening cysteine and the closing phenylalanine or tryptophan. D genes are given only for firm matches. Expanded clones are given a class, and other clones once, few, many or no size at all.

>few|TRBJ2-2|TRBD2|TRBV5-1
TGCGCCAGCAGCTTGGGCCTAGCGGGGGAGAGGTCCGCCGGGGAGCTGTTTTTT
CASSLGLAGERSAGELFF
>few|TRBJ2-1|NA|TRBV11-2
TGTGCCAGCGCGGGGCAGGGATGGTTGGGTGAGCAGTTCTTC
CASAGQGWLGEQFF
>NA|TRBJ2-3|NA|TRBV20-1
TGCAGTGCTAGCCGCCGGGACTGGGATACGCAGTATTTT
CSASRRDWDTQYF
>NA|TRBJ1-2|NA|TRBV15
TGTGCCACCAGCAGAGATTCGGCGGCAGGGTCCTATGGCTACACCTTC
CATSRDSAAGSYGYTF
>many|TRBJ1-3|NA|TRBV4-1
TGCGCCAGCAGCCTTTTCATCAGGAGGTTAACTGGAAACACCATATATTTT
CASSLFIRRLTGNTIYF
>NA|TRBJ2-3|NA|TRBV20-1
TGCAGTGCCGAGGGAATACTAGAATGGGGGGTTTTT
CSAEGILEWGVF
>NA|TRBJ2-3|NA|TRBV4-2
TGTGCCAGCAGCCCTACCGAGGGACCCCTAGGCCAGTATTTT
CASSPTEGPLGQYF
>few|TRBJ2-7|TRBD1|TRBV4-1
TGCGCCAGCAGCCACCGACAGGGGGCGCTTTTCTCCCGCGAGCAGTACTTC
CASSHRQGALFSREQYF
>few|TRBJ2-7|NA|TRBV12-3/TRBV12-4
TGTGCCAGCAGTTTATACAGGGCGGGAGAGCAGTACTTC
CASSLYRAGEQYF
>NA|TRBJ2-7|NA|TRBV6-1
TGTGCCAGCACAGCCCCCTCTAGGGGGGGGGATACCTACGAGCAGTACTTC
CASTAPSRGGDTYEQYF
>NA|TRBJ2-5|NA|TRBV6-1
TGTGCCAGCAGTGAAGGTTGGGCTACCCAAGAGACCCAGTACTTC
CASSEGWATQETQYF
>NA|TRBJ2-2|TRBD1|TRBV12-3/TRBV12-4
TGTGCCAGCAGGGACAGGGTTTGGGAGCTGTTTTTT
CASRDRVWELFF
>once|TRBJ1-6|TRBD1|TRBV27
TGTGCCAGCAGTTCGACGGACAGGGGAAATTCACCCCTCCACTTT
CASSSTDRGNSPLHF
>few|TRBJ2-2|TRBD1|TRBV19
TGTGCCAGTAGGCAGGGGGCTTATACCGGGGAGCTGTTTTTT
CASRQGAYTGELFF
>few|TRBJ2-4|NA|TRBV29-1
TGCAGCGCCGCGGGGATAGCCAAAAACATTCAGTACTTC
CSAAGIAKNIQYF
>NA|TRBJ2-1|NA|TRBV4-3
TGCGCCAGCAGCCAAGAGGGACGAGGGGTCCGTTCCTACAATGAGCAGTTCTTC
CASSQEGRGVRSYNEQFF
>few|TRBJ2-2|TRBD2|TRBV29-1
TGCAGCGTTCTAGCGGGGGGGCATGGCGGGGAGCTGTTTTTT
CSVLAGGHGGELFF
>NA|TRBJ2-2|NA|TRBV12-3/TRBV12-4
TGTGCCAGCAGTTCCCACAGGGTCATCGGGGAGCTGTTTTTT
CASSSHRVIGELFF
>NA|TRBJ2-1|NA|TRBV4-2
TGTGCCAGCAGCCAAGATCGACGGGGGCGCCAGTTCTTC
CASSQDRRGRQFF
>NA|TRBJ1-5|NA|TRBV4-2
TGTGCCAGCAGCCAAGTTGGTTGGCGGGAACAGCCCCAGCATTTT
CASSQVGWREQPQHF
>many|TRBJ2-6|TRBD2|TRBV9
TGTGCCAGCAGCGTTCCCGGGGGAGGGACTGGGGCCAACGTCCTGACTTTC
CASSVPGGGTGANVLTF
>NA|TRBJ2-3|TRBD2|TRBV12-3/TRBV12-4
TGTGCCAGCAGACTAACTAGCGGGCCCTACACAGATACGCAGTATTTT
CASRLTSGPYTDTQYF
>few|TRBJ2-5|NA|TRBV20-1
TGCAGTGCTAGAGATTGGGGGTACCAAGAGACCCAGTACTTC
CSARDWGYQETQYF
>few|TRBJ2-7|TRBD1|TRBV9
TGTGCCAGCATGGGACAGGACTCCTACGAGCAGTACTTC
CASMGQDSYEQYF
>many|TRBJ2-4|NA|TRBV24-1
TGTGCCACCAGTGATGTACAGGGTTACATTCAGTACTTC
CATSDVQGYIQYF
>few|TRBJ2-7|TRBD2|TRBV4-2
TGTGCCAGCAGCCAAGCTAGCGGGCCCTCCTACGAGCAGTACTTC
CASSQASGPSYEQYF
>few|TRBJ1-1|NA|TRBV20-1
TGCAGTGCTAGTGGGCCCCCAAACACTGAAGCTTTCTTT
CSASGPPNTEAFF
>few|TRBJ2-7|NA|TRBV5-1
TGCGCCAGCAGCTTGAGGCAGAACTACGAGCAGTACTTC
CASSLRQNYEQYF
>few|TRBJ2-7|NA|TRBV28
TGTGCCAGCAGGCCAACAGGCCCGCCACCCTACGAGCAGTACTTC
CASRPTGPPPYEQYF
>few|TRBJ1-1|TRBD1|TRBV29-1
TGCAGCGCCTACAGGGGGCTAGAAACTGAAGCTTTCTTT
CSAYRGLETEAFF
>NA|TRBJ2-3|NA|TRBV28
TGTGCCAGCAGTTTTCGAACCCCTCCCGCAGATACGCAGTATTTT
CASSFRTPPADTQYF
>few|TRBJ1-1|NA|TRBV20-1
TGCAGTGCTAGCTACAAAGGGGACACTGAAGCTTTCTTT
CSASYKGDTEAFF
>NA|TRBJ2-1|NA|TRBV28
TGTGCCAGCAGACAAACAGGTTCCTACAATGAGCAGTTCTTC
CASRQTGSYNEQFF
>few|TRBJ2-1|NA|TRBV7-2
TGTGCCAGCAGCTTAGTATGGGGCTTGATTGAGCAGTTCTTC
CASSLVWGLIEQFF
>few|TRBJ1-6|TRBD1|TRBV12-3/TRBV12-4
TGTGCCAGCAGATACACAGGGGAGTCTTCACCCCTCCACTTT
CASRYTGESSPLHF
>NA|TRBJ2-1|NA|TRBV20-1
TGCAGTGCGGAGGTCAGTTACAATGAGCAGTTCTTC
CSAEVSYNEQFF
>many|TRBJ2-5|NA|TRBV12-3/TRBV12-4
TGTGCCAGCAGTCAACCCCATGACAGAAACCAAGAGACCCAGTACTTC
CASSQPHDRNQETQYF
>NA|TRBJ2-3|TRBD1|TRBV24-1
TGTGCCACCAGTGATTTGCACCGGGACAGGGCCACAGATACGCAGTATTTT
CATSDLHRDRATDTQYF
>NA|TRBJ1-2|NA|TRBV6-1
TGTGCCAGCAGGAGCTCACTTGACAGGATAGGCGGCTACACCTTC
CASRSSLDRIGGYTF
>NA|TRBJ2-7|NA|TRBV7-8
TGTGCCAGCAGCTTAGGACAGAACCATATTAGCTACGAGCAGTACTTC
CASSLGQNHISYEQYF
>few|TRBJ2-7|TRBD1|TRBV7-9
TGTGCCAGCAGCCCGGGACAGGGCCACGAGCAGTACTTC
CASSPGQGHEQYF
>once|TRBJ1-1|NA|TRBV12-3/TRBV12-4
TGTGCCAGCAGTTTATGGCGGACTGAAGCTTTCTTT
CASSLWRTEAFF
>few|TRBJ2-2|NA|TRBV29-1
TGCAGCGTTGAAGGTGGGCAGTACACCGGGGAGCTGTTTTTT
CSVEGGQYTGELFF
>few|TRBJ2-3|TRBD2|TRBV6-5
TGTGCCAGCAGTTACTCGTTTCGGGGGGGCACAGATACGCAGTATTTT
CASSYSFRGGTDTQYF
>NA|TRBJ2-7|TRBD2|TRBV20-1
TGCAGAACGACTAGCGCGAACCCCTACGAGCAGTACTTC
CRTTSANPYEQYF
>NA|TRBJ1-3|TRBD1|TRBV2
TGTGCCAGCAGTGGAACAGGGGTCGGAAACACCATATATTTT
CASSGTGVGNTIYF
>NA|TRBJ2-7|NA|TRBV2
TGTGCCAGCCAGAGGGGGGTTTCGTACGAGCAGTACTTC
CASQRGVSYEQYF